Each of the 24 T cell receptor beta chains below was sequenced from the same sample in a study of T cells in narcolepsy. Measured with immunoSEQ multiplex PCR; TCRdb has only the in-frame clones, and not every one. The profile covers 30,000 to 45,000 clones, with around 85% appearing a single time and 1.5% to 2% taken by the ten largest. Specimen: CD45RA- memory CD4+ T cells from PBMCs. The receptors originated from a human donor with narcolepsy.

CDR3 region: CASSFGGRNTGELFF. DNA for the CDR3: TGTGCCAGCAGCTTTGGCGGGAGGAACACCGGGGAGCTGTTTTTT. The chain is built from TRBV7-9 and TRBJ2-2, with TRBD2 matching over 7 bases. After removal of 3 bases from V and 1 base from J, the junction contained 2 bases not matched to a gene. The CDR3 is made up of 15 amino acids. Germline CDR1 SEHNR, CDR2 FQNEAQ (reference sequence).

This clone was seen a handful of times. V and J are TRBV19 and TRBJ1-5; D is perhaps TRBD1 (6 bases). This CDR3 comprises 14 residues. Trimming pared 3 bases from V and 8 bases from J, leaving 14 bases between. Germline CDR1 is LNHDA and CDR2 is SQIVND (reference sequence). In nucleotides, the CDR3 is TGTGCCAGTAGTATTGCAGGGGAAAGGAAGCCCCAGCATTTT. Translating it yields CASSIAGERKPQHF.

The chain couples TRBV2 to TRBJ2-2; TRBD1 might be the D (5 bases). The CDR3 runs 12 residues. Germline loops: CDR1 SNHLY, CDR2 FYNNEI. The V end was cut by 7 bases, the J end by 6 bases, with 9 bases between. The CDR3 DNA follows: TGTGCCAGCAACCAGGGTTCCGGGGAGCTGTTTTTT. Protein product: CASNQGSGELFF.

The CDR3: CASSNTLRTEAFF. CDR3 DNA sequence: TGTGCCAGCAGTAATACCCTCAGGACTGAAGCTTTCTTT. This chain uses TRBV27 with TRBJ1-1; no definite D call. The CDR3 is 13 amino acids. Germline CDR1 and CDR2: MNHEY and SMNVEV (reference sequence). V was pared by 5 bases and J by 5 bases, with 12 bases between.

This clone was seen only once. V is TRBV2 and J is TRBJ1-2, with 7 positions matching TRBD1. The V gene's germline CDR1 is SNHLY and CDR2 FYNNEI. There are 15 residues in the CDR3. V shed 1 base and J 7 bases; nucleotides not matched to a gene: 9. The chain's CDR3 is CASSEVKGGSGGYTF. DNA of the CDR3: TGTGCCAGCAGTGAAGTAAAAGGGGGCTCCGGTGGCTACACCTTC. The full variable domain, in which reference TRBV2 and TRBJ1-2 provide the parts outside the CDR3, is EPEVTQTPSHQVTQMGQEVILRCVPISNHLYFYWYRQILGQKVEFLVSFYNNEISEKSEIFDDQFSVERPDGSNFTLKIRSTKLEDSAMYFCASSEVKGGSGGYTFGSGTRLTVV.

The chain has TRBV27 and TRBJ1-5; TRBD1 might be the D (5 bases). Germline loops: CDR1 MNHEY, CDR2 SMNVEV (reference sequence). This CDR3 comprises 14 residues. The V gene lost 2 bases and the J gene lost 7 bases, with 12 bases spanning the gap. The CDR3: CASSLGGDGQPQHF. DNA for the CDR3: TGTGCCAGCAGTTTAGGGGGGGACGGGCAGCCCCAGCATTTT.

This clone has just a few counts. This rearrangement joins TRBV2 to TRBJ2-1, with 8 bases matching TRBD2. The trim removed 8 bases at V and 6 bases at J, leaving 6 bases unmatched. The germline V gene has CDR1 SNHLY and CDR2 FYNNEI. The length of the CDR3 is 13 residues. The CDR3, as DNA: TGTGCCAGCCTGATTAGCGGGGCCAATGAGCAGTTCTTC. This codes for CASLISGANEQFF.

The chain links TRBV5-1 to TRBJ1-4, with D unresolved. Germline assignment: CDR1 SGHRS and CDR2 YFSETQ. This CDR3 spans 14 amino acids. Between the trimmed V and J ends, which lost 0 bases and 0 bases, there was a span of 3 bases. CDR3 nucleotides: TGCGCCAGCAGCTTGGCAGCAACTAATGAAAAACTGTTTTTT. Translating gives CASSLAATNEKLFF.

The chain recombines TRBV9 with TRBJ2-2; 10 nucleotides agree with TRBD2. CDR1 and CDR2 from the germline V gene are SGDLS and YYNGEE. This CDR3 is 15 amino acids long. The V segment lost 4 bases and the J segment 4 bases; nucleotides outside the gene matches: 4. Written as DNA, the CDR3 is TGTGCCAGCAGCTTTCAGCGGGGGGGCACCGGGGAGCTGTTTTTT. Translation: CASSFQRGGTGELFF.

The chain couples TRBV4-2 to TRBJ1-5; tentative D call: TRBD1 (6 bases). The germline V gene encodes CDR1 LGHNA and CDR2 YNFKEQ. V shed 0 bases and J shed 11 bases, with 8 bases lying between them. The CDR3 extends over 12 amino acids. The CDR3 DNA follows: TGTGCCAGCAGCCAAGATGAGGGGGCCCAGCATTTT. Residues: CASSQDEGAQHF.

The chain recombines TRBV2 with TRBJ2-5; D perhaps matches TRBD2 (6 bases). The germline V gene encodes CDR1 SNHLY and CDR2 FYNNEI. This CDR3 contains 16 residues. The germline V and J ends were trimmed by 0 bases and 5 bases, with 16 bases remaining between them. This chain's CDR3 is CASSEAGGRVGETQYF. The CDR3 bases are TGTGCCAGCAGTGAAGCGGGAGGCAGGGTGGGGGAGACCCAGTACTTC.

As to this clone: Germline is not matched at one junction end, which may reflect a read error. The chain recombines TRBV19 with TRBJ2-6; D gene unclear. CDR3 length: 15 residues. Germline CDR1 reads LNHDA; CDR2 reads SQIVND (reference sequence). In nucleotides, the CDR3 is TGTGCCAGTAGTGTAGACGGCTCTGGGGCCAACGTCCTGACTTTC. Translating it yields CASSVDGSGANVLTF.

The chain is built from TRBV14 and TRBJ2-2; maybe TRBD1 (6 bases). This CDR3 contains 15 residues. The germline gives CDR1 SGHDN, CDR2 FVKESK. Deletions cut 5 bases from V and 3 bases from J, with 13 bases between. CDR3 sequence: CASSKDQGYTGELFF. The CDR3 DNA reads TGTGCCAGCAGCAAGGATCAGGGGTACACCGGGGAGCTGTTTTTT.

This clone was picked up one time. The V gene is TRBV19, the J gene TRBJ2-7; a possible D gene is TRBD1 (6 bases). Germline V gene data show CDR1 as LNHDA and CDR2 as SQIVND (reference sequence). The CDR3 totals 14 residues. The ends were cut back, 7 bases at V and 0 bases at J, with 13 bases in the middle. The CDR3 reads CASNPTGISYEQYF. CDR3 bases: TGTGCCAGTAACCCCACAGGGATCTCCTACGAGCAGTACTTC. The entire variable domain, with the rest obtained from reference TRBV19 and TRBJ2-7, is as follows: DGGITQSPKYLFRKEGQNVTLSCEQNLNHDAMYWYRQDPGQGLRLIYYSQIVNDFQKGDIAEGYSVSREKKESFPLTVTSAQKNPTAFYLCASNPTGISYEQYFGPGTRLTVT.

V usage is TRBV7-2 and J usage is TRBJ2-2, with 10 bases matching TRBD2. The J segment lost 1 base and the V segment lost 7 bases, leaving 6 bases of the junction unmatched. The length of the CDR3 is 16 residues. Germline loops: CDR1 SGHTA, CDR2 FQGNSA. CDR3 in amino acids: CASTYSSGRNTGELFF. The CDR3 DNA sequence: TGTGCCAGCACCTACTCTAGCGGGAGGAACACCGGGGAGCTGTTTTTT. Looking up the rest from reference TRBV7-2 and TRBJ2-2 gives the full variable domain: GAGVSQSPSNKVTEKGKDVELRCDPISGHTALYWYRQSLGQGLEFLIYFQGNSAPDKSGLPSDRFSAERTGGSVSTLTIQRTQQEDSAVYLCASTYSSGRNTGELFFGEGSRLTVL.

J is TRBJ1-2 and V is TRBV6-1; a possible D gene is TRBD1 (5 bases). Germline V gives CDR1 MNHNS, CDR2 SASEGT. This CDR3 is 13 amino acids long. CDR3 nucleotide sequence: TGTGCTACCCGGGGCAGTAATATGGGGGGCTACACCTTC. This gives the protein CATRGSNMGGYTF.

V is TRBV14 and J is TRBJ2-3; TRBD1 matches 7 bases. The CDR3 sequence is 14 residues long. Germline CDR1 and CDR2: SGHDN and FVKESK. The ends lost 6 bases at V and 6 bases at J; junction bases unmatched: 9. CDR3 amino acids: CASSRDRVPDTQYF. The CDR3 nucleotides are TGTGCCAGCAGTCGCGACAGGGTCCCGGATACGCAGTATTTT. Variable domain in full (rest from reference TRBV14 and TRBJ2-3): EAGVTQFPSHSVIEKGQTVTLRCDPISGHDNLYWYRRVMGKEIKFLLHFVKESKQDESGMPNNRFLAERTGGTYSTLKVQPAELEDSGVYFCASSRDRVPDTQYFGPGTRLTVL.

A note on this clone: Other DNA sequences in this specimen translate into the identical CDR3. V usage is TRBV6-5 and J usage is TRBJ1-1; perhaps TRBD1 as D (6 bases). The CDR3 is 14 amino acids. With 1 base removed from V and 2 bases from J, the gap between germline ends came to 8 bases. CDR1 and CDR2 from the germline V gene are MNHEY and SVGAGI. CDR3 sequence: CASSYLQGNTEAFF. CDR3 sequence (DNA): TGTGCCAGCAGTTACTTACAGGGAAACACTGAAGCTTTCTTT.

Only a few counts were recorded for this clone. The rearrangement joins TRBV19 to TRBJ1-5, with TRBD1 as a possible D gene (6 bases). CDR1 is LNHDA and CDR2 is SQIVND in the germline V gene (reference sequence). Trimming removed 3 bases at V and 5 bases at J, with 11 bases between. CDR3 length equals 14 residues. CDR3 residues: CASSMQGGDQPQHF. The CDR3 region has the DNA TGTGCCAGTAGTATGCAAGGGGGGGATCAGCCCCAGCATTTT.

The rearrangement joins TRBV5-1 to TRBJ1-1, with 9 bases identical to TRBD1. This CDR3 has 14 amino acids. With 4 bases clipped from V and 3 bases from J, the junction kept 4 bases outside the gene matches. Germline V gene lookup returns CDR1 SGHRS and CDR2 YFSETQ. The CDR3 DNA is TGCGCCAGCAGCAGGGGACAGGGTGACACTGAAGCTTTCTTT. It is translated as CASSRGQGDTEAFF.

V and J are TRBV5-4 and TRBJ2-5, with D possibly matching TRBD2 (6 bases). CDR3 size: 16 residues. Looked up from germline, CDR1 is SGHNT and CDR2 is YYREEE (reference sequence). Trimming removed 4 bases from V and 0 bases from J, with 16 bases in between. The CDR3 protein is CASSPRVAAYQETQYF. The CDR3 DNA reads TGTGCCAGCAGCCCCCGGGTAGCGGCGTACCAAGAGACCCAGTACTTC. The variable domain in full, completed from reference TRBV5-4 and TRBJ2-5, reads ETGVTQSPTHLIKTRGQQVTLRCSSQSGHNTVSWYQQALGQGPQFIFQYYREEENGRGNFPPRFSGLQFPNYSSELNVNALELDDSALYLCASSPRVAAYQETQYFGPGTRLLVL.

The chain links TRBV7-2 to TRBJ1-5; possibly TRBD1 for D (5 bases). CDR3 length: 16 residues. V gave up 5 bases and J gave up 1 base, with 15 bases separating them. Germline V gene lookup returns CDR1 SGHTA and CDR2 FQGNSA. Here the CDR3 reads CASSVVTGASNQPQHF. CDR3 in DNA: TGTGCCAGCAGCGTAGTCACAGGCGCGAGCAATCAGCCCCAGCATTTT.

The chain joins TRBV5-4 to TRBJ2-4; D not certain. The ends were cut back, 4 bases at V and 4 bases at J, with 9 bases in the middle. The germline CDR1 and CDR2 sequences are SGHNT and YYREEE (reference sequence). There are 13 residues in the CDR3. The CDR3 nucleotides are TGTGCCAGCAGCAAAGGAGAGAAAAACATTCAGTACTTC. Translation gives CASSKGEKNIQYF.

This clone was observed once. Sequence at one end of the junction differs from germline and may be a read error. The chain is built from TRBV5-1 and TRBJ2-6, with D possibly matching TRBD1 (5 bases). This CDR3 spans 15 amino acids. Germline values: CDR1 SGHRS, CDR2 YFSETQ. The CDR3 region is CASSASSSGANVPTF. Here the CDR3 DNA reads TGCGCCAGCAGCGCCAGCAGCTCTGGGGCCAACGTCCCGACTTTC.